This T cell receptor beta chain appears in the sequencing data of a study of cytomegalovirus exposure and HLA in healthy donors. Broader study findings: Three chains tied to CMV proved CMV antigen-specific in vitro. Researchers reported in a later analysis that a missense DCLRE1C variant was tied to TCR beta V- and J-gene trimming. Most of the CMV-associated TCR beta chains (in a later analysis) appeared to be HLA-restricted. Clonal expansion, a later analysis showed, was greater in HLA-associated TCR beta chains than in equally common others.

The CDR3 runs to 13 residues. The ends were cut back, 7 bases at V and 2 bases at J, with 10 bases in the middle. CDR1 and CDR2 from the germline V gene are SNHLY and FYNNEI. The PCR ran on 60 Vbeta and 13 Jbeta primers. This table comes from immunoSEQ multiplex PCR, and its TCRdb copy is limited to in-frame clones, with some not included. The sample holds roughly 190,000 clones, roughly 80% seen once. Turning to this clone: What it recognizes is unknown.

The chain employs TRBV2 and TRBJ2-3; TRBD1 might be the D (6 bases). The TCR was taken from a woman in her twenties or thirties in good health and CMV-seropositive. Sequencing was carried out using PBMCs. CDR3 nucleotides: TGTGCCAGCAAAGGGGGAGCCACAGATACGCAGTATTTT. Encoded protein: CASKGGATDTQYF.